The entry below describes one T cell receptor (beta chain). Assay used: immunoSEQ multiplex PCR; TCRdb lists only in-frame clones, some missing. The data show thousands of clones, with around 82% seen just once and roughly 9.2% held by the top ten. The CDR3 is 15 amino acids. Unmatched junction bases numbered 8, after V lost 4 bases and J lost 4 bases. Germline V gene data show CDR1 as SGDLS and CDR2 as YYNGEE. These data are taken from a study of tumor-infiltrating lymphocytes in localized non-small cell lung cancer. Sequenced: uninvolved lung tissue not adjacent to the tumor. The TCR sequence derives from a human donor with non-small cell lung cancer. The V gene is TRBV9, the J gene TRBJ2-7; TRBD2 agrees at 10 bases. This CDR3 reads CASSPNLAGEYEQYF. CDR3 coding DNA: TGTGCCAGCAGCCCCAACCTAGCGGGAGAGTACGAGCAGTACTTC.